This T cell receptor (beta chain) was profiled in a study of response to subunit inactivated influenza vaccine. The table lists this clonotype with a few counts. Its specificity is unknown. Overall study findings and caveats: T cells newly recruited by each seasonal influenza vaccination are few, the authors suggested.

TCRdb itself ran the RT-PCR reads through MiXCR, one entry per CDR3 protein. Among a few hundred thousand distinct CDR3 sequences listed, 20% to 25% were seen once. The CDR3 is made up of 14 amino acids. The V and J ends lost 1 base and 1 base respectively, with 7 bases between them. The germline CDR1 and CDR2 sequences are MNHEY and SMNVEV (reference sequence). The chain uses TRBV27 and TRBJ1-2; D is possibly TRBD1 (5 bases). The sequenced sample was PBMCs from blood, obtained less than 22 months after vaccination. This clonotype was obtained from a man aged 50 to 69 who received an inactivated influenza vaccine. CDR3 residues: CASSLLGDNYGYTF. CDR3 in DNA: TGTGCCAGCAGTTTATTAGGGGATAACTATGGCTACACCTTC.